Each of the 30 T cell receptor beta chains below was sequenced from the same sample in a study of technical replicates of blood from several donors. Profiled with immunoSEQ multiplex PCR; TCRdb holds only in-frame clones, not every one. Found here are tens of thousands of clones, 95% to 98% of them singletons; the top ten hold over 0.15%. Sequenced: T cells isolated from PBMCs. All receptors derive from a human donor in good health.

J is TRBJ2-3 and V is TRBV4-2; D is undetermined. Germline loops: CDR1 LGHNA, CDR2 YNFKEQ. The CDR3 consists of 15 residues. V lost 0 bases, J lost 3 bases, and 10 bases lay in between. The CDR3 DNA follows: TGTGCCAGCAGCCAAGAAACTTTCCGTACAGATACGCAGTATTTT. Residues: CASSQETFRTDTQYF.

V and J are TRBV6-1 and TRBJ1-5; D may be TRBD1 (6 bases). With 2 bases removed from V and 5 bases from J, the gap between germline ends came to 10 bases. The CDR3 sequence is 14 residues long. Germline V gene lookup returns CDR1 MNHNS and CDR2 SASEGT. CDR3 region: CASSEQGSYQPQHF. The CDR3 DNA reads as TGTGCCAGCAGTGAACAGGGGAGCTATCAGCCCCAGCATTTT.

V is TRBV28 and J is TRBJ2-2; 8 bases line up with TRBD2. With 11 bases clipped from V and 3 bases from J, the junction kept 17 bases outside the gene matches. The CDR3 runs 17 residues. Germline V gene sequence: CDR1 MDHEN, CDR2 SYDVKM. DNA for the CDR3: TGTGCCCACCAAGACAGCGGGAGTGGGTTTTACACCGGGGAGCTGTTTTTT. It encodes CAHQDSGSGFYTGELFF.

The chain has TRBV6-1 and TRBJ1-1, with D perhaps matching TRBD1 (5 bases). The CDR3 totals 13 residues. Germline-derived CDR1 and CDR2 are MNHNS and SASEGT. V lost 2 bases and J 2 bases, leaving 6 bases between the germline ends. As DNA, the CDR3 is TGTGCCAGCAGTGAAAGGGGCAACACTGAAGCTTTCTTT. This translates into CASSERGNTEAFF.

The chain links TRBV28 to TRBJ2-7; TRBD1 aligns across 8 bases. This CDR3 is built from 15 residues. V trimming: 2 bases; J trimming: 4 bases; junction bases outside the gene matches: 7. The germline V gene has CDR1 MDHEN and CDR2 SYDVKM. The CDR3 DNA reads TGTGCCAGCAGTTTAATGGCAGGGGGCATTTACGAGCAGTACTTC. This gives the protein CASSLMAGGIYEQYF. Full variable domain (missing parts from reference TRBV28 and TRBJ2-7): DVKVTQSSRYLVKRTGEKVFLECVQDMDHENMFWYRQDPGLGLRLIYFSYDVKMKEKGDIPEGYSVSREKKERFSLILESASTNQTSMYLCASSLMAGGIYEQYFGPGTRLTVT.

This rearrangement joins TRBV9 to TRBJ1-4; 9 bases fit TRBD1. Germline CDR1 SGDLS, CDR2 YYNGEE. The CDR3 is 16 residues long. V was clipped by 4 bases and J by 5 bases; unmatched bases: 9. In nucleotides, the CDR3 is TGTGCCAGCAGCTCAGGCGGACAGGGGTTAAATGAAAAACTGTTTTTT. Protein: CASSSGGQGLNEKLFF.

This clone occurred once. The chain employs TRBV5-4 and TRBJ1-6; 9 nucleotides agree with TRBD1. The CDR3 sequence is 18 residues long. Germline CDR1 and CDR2: SGHNT and YYREEE (reference sequence). After removal of 5 bases from V and 9 bases from J, the junction contained 18 bases not matched to a gene. The CDR3 DNA reads as TGTGCCAGCAGGCCGGGACAGGGAAGCCCTGGGAGAATTTCACCCCTCCACTTT. Translated, it gives CASRPGQGSPGRISPLHF.

This rearrangement joins TRBV7-6 to TRBJ1-1, with D possibly matching TRBD1 (6 bases). The CDR3 runs to 15 residues. Between the trimmed V and J ends, which lost 5 bases and 4 bases, there was a span of 17 bases. Germline V lookup: CDR1 SGHVS, CDR2 FNYEAQ. DNA of the CDR3: TGTGCCAGCAGCCCGACAGGTGGGCATGTCACTGAAGCTTTCTTT. Translation gives CASSPTGGHVTEAFF.

The genes are TRBV11-3 and TRBJ1-1; tentatively, D is TRBD1 (5 bases). Trimming stripped 0 bases from V and 4 bases from J, with 18 bases between. CDR3 size: 17 residues. CDR1 is SGHNT and CDR2 is YENEEA in the germline V gene. The CDR3 sequence is CASSLDLGLGRVTEAFF. CDR3 coding DNA: TGTGCCAGCAGCTTAGATCTAGGTTTAGGCAGGGTCACTGAAGCTTTCTTT.

The chain carries TRBV5-1 and TRBJ2-1; no definite D call. This CDR3 has 15 amino acids. Trimming cost V 5 bases and J 0 bases, with 12 bases left between them. Germline values: CDR1 SGHRS, CDR2 YFSETQ. CDR3 DNA sequence: TGCGCCAGCAGGTTGACTCTAAGCTCCTACAATGAGCAGTTCTTC. It yields the protein CASRLTLSSYNEQFF.

The chain employs TRBV7-9 and TRBJ2-1, with D hard to call. Germline CDR1 reads SEHNR; CDR2 reads FQNEAQ (reference sequence). Trimming cost V 1 base and J 5 bases, with 9 bases left between them. The CDR3 is 14 residues long. CDR3 DNA: TGTGCCAGCAGCTTAGTAGACACCGACAATGAGCAGTTCTTC. The encoded protein is CASSLVDTDNEQFF.

The V gene is TRBV10-3, the J gene TRBJ1-1; D may be TRBD1 (6 bases). This CDR3 has 14 amino acids. V gave up 1 base and J gave up 2 bases, with 8 bases separating them. Germline V gene data show CDR1 as ENHRY and CDR2 as SYGVKD. The CDR3 DNA is TGTGCCATCAGTGAGTTGGACAGAAACACTGAAGCTTTCTTT. Translated, it gives CAISELDRNTEAFF.

This clone has only one observation. The V and J genes are TRBV19 and TRBJ1-2, with 8 bases that match TRBD1. V dropped 9 bases and J dropped 4; count of bases not matched to a gene: 7. Germline V CDR1 and CDR2: LNHDA, SQIVND (reference sequence). The CDR3 runs 13 residues. The CDR3 nucleotides are TGTGCCAGCAATGGACAGGGTCCCTATGGCTACACCTTC. Its protein product is CASNGQGPYGYTF.

This chain joins TRBV10-2 and TRBJ1-4; D is perhaps TRBD1 (5 bases). V shed 7 bases and J shed 5 bases, with 14 bases lying between them. Per the germline V gene, CDR1 is WSHSY and CDR2 is SAAADI. This CDR3 region has 14 residues. The CDR3 coding sequence is TGCGCCAGCAAGGTGCGGGACGGAAATGAAAAACTGTTTTTT. Protein product: CASKVRDGNEKLFF.

V gene TRBV5-1 combines with J gene TRBJ2-7; D is unresolved. V was shortened by 0 bases and J by 3 bases, with 10 bases between the two germline ends. The CDR3 has 14 amino acids. Germline CDR1 reads SGHRS; CDR2 reads YFSETQ. The CDR3 protein is CASSLDFNFYEQYF. CDR3 coding DNA: TGCGCCAGCAGCTTGGATTTCAATTTCTACGAGCAGTACTTC. The full variable domain, rest sourced from reference TRBV5-1 and TRBJ2-7, is KAGVTQTPRYLIKTRGQQVTLSCSPISGHRSVSWYQQTPGQGLQFLFEYFSETQRNKGNFPGRFSGRQFSNSRSEMNVSTLELGDSALYLCASSLDFNFYEQYFGPGTRLTVT.

The chain has TRBV13 and TRBJ2-3, with 7 bases identical to TRBD2. Germline CDR1 is PRHDT and CDR2 is FYEKMQ (reference sequence). This CDR3 contains 17 residues. The V and J ends lost 1 base and 1 base, in that order; junction bases with no gene match: 8. This CDR3 is CASSLAGGRTGTDTQYF. The CDR3 DNA is TGTGCCAGCAGCTTAGCGGGGGGTCGAACTGGCACAGATACGCAGTATTTT.

This chain connects TRBV7-9 to TRBJ2-6, with 8 bases fitting TRBD1. After removal of 4 bases from V and 4 bases from J, the junction contained 6 bases not matched to a gene. Germline V gene data show CDR1 as SEHNR and CDR2 as FQNEAQ (reference sequence). The CDR3 extends over 16 amino acids. This chain's CDR3 is CASSWTGSSGANVLTF. The CDR3 nucleotides are TGTGCCAGCAGCTGGACAGGGAGTTCAGGGGCCAACGTCCTGACTTTC.

This rearrangement joins TRBV2 to TRBJ2-7, with D possibly being TRBD1 (5 bases). Germline CDR1 and CDR2: SNHLY and FYNNEI. The V and J ends lost 2 bases and 3 bases respectively, with 26 bases between them. This CDR3 comprises 19 residues. In DNA, the CDR3 is TGTGCCAGCAGTGAAAAATTAATTATTCGGTTAAGGGGCAGCTACGAGCAGTACTTC. This sequence encodes CASSEKLIIRLRGSYEQYF.

The chain combines TRBV5-1 with TRBJ1-1; possibly TRBD1 for D (6 bases). This CDR3 region has 14 residues. CDR1 and CDR2 from the germline V gene are SGHRS and YFSETQ. Trimming pared 1 base from V and 1 base from J, leaving 8 bases between. CDR3 in amino acids: CASSLQGRNTEAFF. CDR3 in DNA: TGCGCCAGCAGCTTGCAGGGGAGGAACACTGAAGCTTTCTTT. Full variable domain (outside the CDR3, taken from reference TRBV5-1 and TRBJ1-1): KAGVTQTPRYLIKTRGQQVTLSCSPISGHRSVSWYQQTPGQGLQFLFEYFSETQRNKGNFPGRFSGRQFSNSRSEMNVSTLELGDSALYLCASSLQGRNTEAFFGQGTRLTVV.

Of note for this clone: A junction end diverges from the germline sequence, so it may reflect a read error. The rearrangement joins TRBV6-5 to TRBJ2-3; D gene ambiguous. The V gene's germline CDR1 is MNHEY and CDR2 SVGAGI. This CDR3 has 9 amino acids. CDR3 sequence reads: CASTDTQYF. The CDR3 DNA sequence: TGTGCCAGCACGGATACGCAGTATTTT.

This chain connects TRBV28 to TRBJ2-7, with D tentatively TRBD2 (5 bases). V lost 2 bases and J lost 0, with 11 bases in between. The CDR3 length is 15 residues. The germline V gene has CDR1 MDHEN and CDR2 SYDVKM. CDR3 sequence (DNA): TGTGCCAGCAGTTTAGAGGGCCGGAGCTCCTACGAGCAGTACTTC. Translated, it gives CASSLEGRSSYEQYF.

The V and J genes are TRBV18 and TRBJ2-1; maybe TRBD2 (6 bases). Between the trimmed V and J ends, which lost 3 bases and 1 base, there was a span of 7 bases. From germline, CDR1 is KGHSH and CDR2 LQKENI. This CDR3 has 14 amino acids. CDR3 nucleotides: TGTGCCAGCTCACCGGGGGGTTCCTACAATGAGCAGTTCTTC. Amino acids: CASSPGGSYNEQFF.

This chain links TRBV11-2 with TRBJ2-1, with TRBD2 matching 8 bases. After removal of 3 bases from V and 6 bases from J, the junction contained 4 bases not matched to a gene. The CDR3 runs 14 residues. Germline assignment: CDR1 SGHAT and CDR2 FQNNGV. The CDR3 DNA reads as TGTGCCAGCAGCTTCGGGGGGGCCTTCAATGAGCAGTTCTTC. It codes for CASSFGGAFNEQFF.

The chain employs TRBV7-9 and TRBJ2-7; D not certain. The V end lost 1 base, the J end lost 2 bases, and 9 bases lay between the germline ends. This CDR3 contains 14 residues. Germline assignment: CDR1 SEHNR and CDR2 FQNEAQ (reference sequence). CDR3 amino acids: CASSLGGTTYEQYF. The CDR3 bases are TGTGCCAGCAGCTTAGGTGGAACTACCTACGAGCAGTACTTC.

J is TRBJ2-3 and V is TRBV6-4; TRBD2 is a possible D gene (5 bases). The V and J ends lost 4 bases and 0 bases respectively, with 8 bases between them. Germline CDR1 reads MRHNA; CDR2 reads SNTAGT. The CDR3 extends over 14 amino acids. The CDR3: CASSGGLSTDTQYF. Written as DNA, the CDR3 is TGTGCCAGCAGTGGCGGGCTTAGCACAGATACGCAGTATTTT.

This chain links TRBV11-2 with TRBJ2-5; no clear D gene. Trimming left V 1 base short and J 0 bases short, with 6 bases between. CDR1 and CDR2 (germline): SGHAT, FQNNGV. The CDR3 runs 14 residues. The CDR3 spells CASSLGSNQETQYF. The DNA of the CDR3 is TGTGCCAGCAGCTTAGGGAGCAACCAAGAGACCCAGTACTTC.

The genes are TRBV10-1 and TRBJ1-2, with TRBD1 matching over 7 bases. CDR1 is WNHNN and CDR2 is SYGVQD in the germline V gene (reference sequence). V shed 0 bases, J shed 7 bases, and the junction held 2 bases outside the gene matches. The CDR3 is 13 residues long. The CDR3 DNA reads TGCGCCAGCAGTGAGTCGACAGGGCCTGGCTACACCTTC. Protein: CASSESTGPGYTF.

The rearrangement joins TRBV7-9 to TRBJ1-2; perhaps TRBD1 as D (6 bases). CDR3 length: 14 amino acids. V gave up 6 bases and J gave up 8 bases, with 19 bases separating them. CDR1 is SEHNR and CDR2 is FQNEAQ in the germline V gene (reference sequence). CDR3 bases: TGTGCCAGCAGACCGGAGGGGGGGCTCTACGGCTACACCTTC. The encoded protein is CASRPEGGLYGYTF.

Comments on this clone: A junction end diverges from the germline sequence, so it may reflect a read error. The chain uses TRBV7-7 and TRBJ1-2; D is possibly TRBD1 (5 bases). This CDR3 is 13 amino acids long. The V gene's germline CDR1 is SSHAT and CDR2 FNYEAQ (reference sequence). The CDR3 bases are TGTGCTAGCAGCTACACGGGGGTAGATGGCTACACCTTC. Protein product: CASSYTGVDGYTF.

This sequence joins TRBV7-9 and TRBJ2-1; 9 bases are shared with TRBD2. The ends lost 2 bases at V and 8 bases at J; junction bases unmatched: 10. Germline loops: CDR1 SEHNR, CDR2 FQNEAQ (reference sequence). The CDR3 loop spans 16 amino acids. The CDR3 sequence: CASSLLAGRPHDEQFF. CDR3 in DNA: TGTGCCAGCAGCTTACTAGCGGGACGTCCTCACGATGAGCAGTTCTTC.